These 20 T cell receptor beta chains were sequenced from one sample in a study of T cells in localized non-small cell lung cancer. Produced via immunoSEQ multiplex PCR; TCRdb's table is partial and in-frame only. This sample has tens of thousands of clones; 88% occur once, and the top ten carry approximately 2.5%. Source: peripheral blood, taken before any cancer treatment. The receptors were sampled from a female donor over 55 with stage I squamous cell lung carcinoma.

This chain joins TRBV4-3 and TRBJ2-2; TRBD2 matches 7 bases. The CDR3 spans 14 residues. Germline assignment: CDR1 LGHNA and CDR2 YSLEER. With 4 bases clipped from V and 7 bases from J, the junction kept 6 bases outside the gene matches. CDR3 sequence: CASSRREGSGELFF. The CDR3 DNA sequence: TGCGCCAGCAGCCGTAGGGAGGGCAGCGGGGAGCTGTTTTTT.

This chain links TRBV4-1 with TRBJ2-1, with D perhaps TRBD2 (6 bases). CDR1 and CDR2 from the germline V gene are MGHRA and YSYEKL. With 4 bases removed from V and 5 bases from J, the gap between germline ends came to 15 bases. This CDR3 is built from 15 residues. The CDR3 reads CASSLARAGHNEQFF. The CDR3 DNA follows: TGCGCCAGCAGCCTAGCTAGGGCGGGACACAATGAGCAGTTCTTC.

This clone was observed a handful of times. The J gene is TRBJ1-5, the V gene TRBV5-1; D may be TRBD1 (5 bases). Per the germline V gene, CDR1 is SGHRS and CDR2 is YFSETQ. V was shortened by 0 bases and J by 0 bases, with 7 bases between the two germline ends. CDR3 length: 15 amino acids. CDR3 bases: TGCGCCAGCAGCTTGGACGGGGGTAGCAATCAGCCCCAGCATTTT. It codes for CASSLDGGSNQPQHF.

The chain links TRBV5-4 to TRBJ2-2; 11 bases match TRBD2. This CDR3 has 17 amino acids. V was clipped by 5 bases and J by 0 bases; unmatched bases: 6. The germline CDR1 and CDR2 sequences are SGHNT and YYREEE (reference sequence). The CDR3 nucleotides read TGTGCCAGCAGGCCCGGGACTAGCGGCCCGAACACCGGGGAGCTGTTTTTT. This translates into CASRPGTSGPNTGELFF.

The V and J genes are TRBV19 and TRBJ1-1; D gene uncertain. V was pared by 7 bases and J by 0 bases, with 12 bases between. Germline-derived CDR1 and CDR2 are LNHDA and SQIVND (reference sequence). The CDR3 loop spans 14 amino acids. The CDR3 nucleotides are TGTGCCAGTACTATGCATTACATGAACACTGAAGCTTTCTTT. It yields the protein CASTMHYMNTEAFF. Looking up the rest from reference TRBV19 and TRBJ1-1 gives the full variable domain: DGGITQSPKYLFRKEGQNVTLSCEQNLNHDAMYWYRQDPGQGLRLIYYSQIVNDFQKGDIAEGYSVSREKKESFPLTVTSAQKNPTAFYLCASTMHYMNTEAFFGQGTRLTVV.

V usage is TRBV18 and J usage is TRBJ1-2; 10 nucleotides align to TRBD1. CDR1 KGHSH and CDR2 LQKENI come from the germline V gene. Losses at the gene ends were 3 bases for V and 3 bases for J; bases not matched to a gene: 10. The CDR3 sequence is 17 residues long. Written as DNA, the CDR3 is TGTGCCAGCTCACCCCTTGAGGGACAGGGGTTTTACTATGGCTACACCTTC. Amino acid sequence: CASSPLEGQGFYYGYTF.

This sequence joins TRBV18 and TRBJ1-2; TRBD1 is a possible D gene (6 bases). From germline, CDR1 is KGHSH and CDR2 LQKENI. V lost 0 bases and J 7 bases, leaving 12 bases between the germline ends. The CDR3 extends over 14 amino acids. Written as DNA, the CDR3 is TGTGCCAGCTCACCACCGAACAGGGTTGGTGGCTACACCTTC. Amino acids: CASSPPNRVGGYTF.

The genes are TRBV20-1 and TRBJ2-1; 8 bases align to TRBD2. The junction had 9 bases not matched to a gene; V was cut back by 5 bases and J by 15 bases. The CDR3 covers 11 residues. The germline gives CDR1 DFQATT, CDR2 SNEGSKA (reference sequence). CDR3 DNA sequence: TGCAGTGCTTTGCTCGGGACTAGTCTGTTCTTC. Its translation: CSALLGTSLFF.

Written as DNA, the CDR3 is TGTGCCAGCAGCGCGGGACGCCCCTACGAGCAGTACTTC. It yields the protein CASSAGRPYEQYF. J is TRBJ2-7 and V is TRBV2, with D possibly matching TRBD2 (6 bases). This CDR3 has 13 residues. Germline assignment: CDR1 SNHLY and CDR2 FYNNEI. V was pared by 6 bases and J by 2 bases, with 11 bases between.

V and J are TRBV6-6 and TRBJ1-2; 10 bases are shared with TRBD1. CDR1 and CDR2 (germline): MNHNY, SVGAGI (reference sequence). The junction had 10 bases not matched to a gene; V was cut back by 2 bases and J by 13 bases. The CDR3 is 14 residues long. CDR3 amino acids: CASSYDRQGASGTF. As DNA, the CDR3 is TGTGCCAGCAGTTACGACCGACAGGGGGCTTCGGGCACCTTC.

CDR3 sequence reads: CASLAGTGGDQPQHF. CDR3 coding DNA: TGTGCCAGCCTGGCCGGGACAGGCGGGGATCAGCCCCAGCATTTT. The rearrangement links TRBV2 to TRBJ1-5, with 8 bases matching TRBD1. After removal of 8 bases from V and 5 bases from J, the junction contained 11 bases not matched to a gene. CDR1 and CDR2 (germline): SNHLY, FYNNEI. The CDR3 contains 15 residues.

This clone occurred once. The genes are TRBV4-3 and TRBJ2-2; the D gene could be TRBD1 or TRBD2 (5 bases each). The CDR3 sequence is 15 residues long. CDR1 and CDR2 from the germline V gene are LGHNA and YSLEER. The V gene lost 4 bases and the J gene lost 5 bases, with 14 bases spanning the gap. The CDR3 DNA sequence: TGCGCCAGCAGCCTAAAAGGTGGGGGAACCGGGGAGCTGTTTTTT. Translating gives CASSLKGGGTGELFF.

This sequence joins TRBV7-2 and TRBJ2-5, with D possibly matching TRBD2 (5 bases). Germline values: CDR1 SGHTA, CDR2 FQGNSA. The CDR3 extends over 13 amino acids. The V and J ends lost 5 bases and 3 bases respectively, with 10 bases between them. The CDR3 bases are TGTGCCAGCAGCATTAGCGTTGAAGAGACCCAGTACTTC. Its translation is CASSISVEETQYF.

The CDR3 is CASSHPSGALPSYNEQFF. In DNA, the CDR3 is TGCGCCAGCAGCCACCCGAGCGGAGCCCTTCCCTCCTACAATGAGCAGTTCTTC. The rearrangement links TRBV4-1 to TRBJ2-1, with D possibly being TRBD2 (5 bases). This CDR3 is 18 amino acids long. CDR1 and CDR2 (germline): MGHRA, YSYEKL. V dropped 3 bases and J dropped 0 bases, with 18 bases sitting between them.

This chain connects TRBV25-1 to TRBJ2-5; 9 bases match TRBD2. Germline V gene data show CDR1 as MGHDK and CDR2 as SYGVNS. The CDR3 is 16 residues long. The V segment lost 4 bases and the J segment 5 bases; nucleotides outside the gene matches: 11. CDR3 bases: TGTGCCAGCAGTGGAGGACTGGGGGCGGGAGGGGAGACCCAGTACTTC. Amino acids: CASSGGLGAGGETQYF.

A note on this clone: Distinct nucleotide sequences in the sample also encode this CDR3. CDR3 nucleotide sequence: TGCAGCGTTGTCGGACAGGGATCAGGTGAAAAACTGTTTTTT. Its translation is CSVVGQGSGEKLFF. The gene calls are TRBV29-1 and TRBJ1-4; 8 nucleotides match TRBD1. J lost 7 bases, V lost 4 bases, and 8 bases had no gene match. Germline-derived CDR1 and CDR2 are SQVTM and ANQGSEA. The CDR3 extends over 14 amino acids.

V gene TRBV7-8 combines with J gene TRBJ2-5; no reliable D call. CDR3 length equals 13 residues. CDR1 SGHVS and CDR2 FQNEAQ come from the germline V gene. Trimming cost V 2 bases and J 5 bases, with 9 bases left between them. CDR3 region: CASSLNLGETQYF. The CDR3 nucleotides are TGTGCCAGCAGCTTAAACCTGGGGGAGACCCAGTACTTC.

The chain is built from TRBV11-3 and TRBJ2-7; 9 bases are a match to TRBD2. Trimming removed 7 bases from V and 1 base from J; junction bases left unmatched: 5. Germline V gives CDR1 SGHNT, CDR2 YENEEA. The CDR3 spans 14 residues. The CDR3 region has the DNA TGTGCCAGCACTGCTAGCGGGAAGTCCTACGAGCAGTACTTC. Its translation: CASTASGKSYEQYF.

This chain uses TRBV6-1 with TRBJ1-5; D is unresolved. Trimming removed 8 bases from V and 1 base from J, with 9 bases in between. CDR3 size: 13 residues. Looked up from germline, CDR1 is MNHNS and CDR2 is SASEGT. CDR3 amino acids: CASGQESNQPQHF. The CDR3 coding sequence is TGTGCCAGCGGCCAGGAGAGCAATCAGCCCCAGCATTTT.

The table lists this clone with a count of one. The chain employs TRBV19 and TRBJ1-2; a possible D gene is TRBD1 (6 bases). CDR1 LNHDA and CDR2 SQIVND come from the germline V gene (reference sequence). V was shortened by 5 bases and J by 4 bases, with 14 bases between the two germline ends. CDR3 length: 14 residues. This CDR3 is CASSSPGGGYGYTF. As DNA, the CDR3 is TGTGCCAGTAGTTCCCCGGGAGGGGGCTATGGCTACACCTTC.